The TCR beta chain under discussion was sequenced for a study of T cells in Graves' hyperthyroidism and ophthalmopathy. Ophthalmopathy patients showed a Clinical Activity Score of at least 3, NOSPECS grade of at least 4 and duration under 3 months. This clonotype was seen a handful of times. It was RNA transcripts that yielded the amplified TCR beta CDR3 regions. Researchers ran a first-round RT-PCR on the TCR CDR3 using the HTBI primer set. MiXCR, run by TCRdb on the multiplex PCR reads, gives a single entry per CDR3 protein. The sample has fewer than 350,000 distinct CDR3 sequences, 15% to 20% seen once. V lost 2 bases and J 2 bases, leaving 10 bases between the germline ends. The CDR3 sequence is 14 residues long. Germline CDR1 and CDR2: MNHEY and SVGAGI.

The genes are TRBV6-5 and TRBJ2-7, with a possible D match to TRBD1 (5 bases). Sequencing input: blood. This TCR came from a woman in her thirties or forties with Graves' ophthalmopathy. The CDR3 DNA follows: TGTGCCAGCAGTTACGGGCAGGGCCCCTACGAGCAGTACTTC. It is translated as CASSYGQGPYEQYF.